These 10 T cell receptor beta chains were all obtained from the same sample, sequenced in a study of blood T cell repertoires in COVID-19. Method: immunoSEQ multiplex PCR; TCRdb's copy keeps in-frame clones and lacks some. This table holds approximately 150,000 clones, around 84% found once. Sequenced: peripheral blood. The receptors here all came from a human donor with acute or convalescent COVID-19. The donor label of this sample is uncertain.

The chain joins TRBV9 to TRBJ2-1; TRBD2 might be the D (6 bases). The CDR3 extends over 18 amino acids. The germline gives CDR1 SGDLS, CDR2 YYNGEE. Trimming cost V 3 bases and J 0 bases, with 19 bases left between them. The chain's CDR3 is CASSARLGEAYSYNEQFF. In DNA, the CDR3 is TGTGCCAGCAGCGCCCGCCTGGGGGAGGCTTACTCCTACAATGAGCAGTTCTTC.

The chain couples TRBV4-3 to TRBJ2-3; TRBD1 aligns across 10 bases. From germline, CDR1 is LGHNA and CDR2 YSLEER. Trimming cost V 0 bases and J 5 bases; bases outside gene matches: 5. CDR3 size: 16 residues. CDR3 residues: CASSQETGGRVDTQYF. The CDR3 region has the DNA TGCGCCAGCAGCCAAGAGACAGGGGGCAGAGTAGATACGCAGTATTTT.

The genes are TRBV9 and TRBJ2-2; 12 bases match TRBD2. V was clipped by 10 bases and J by 7 bases; unmatched bases: 14. The CDR3 covers 16 residues. Germline V gene data show CDR1 as SGDLS and CDR2 as YYNGEE. The CDR3 nucleotides read TGTGCCTCCAGGGGTACGACTAGCGGGAGTGGCGGGGAGCTGTTTTTT. This translates into CASRGTTSGSGGELFF.

The chain links TRBV2 to TRBJ1-6; D not certain. Trimming took off 1 base at V and 14 bases at J, with 12 bases between the two ends. The CDR3 contains 13 residues. Germline lookup yields CDR1 SNHLY and CDR2 FYNNEI. The CDR3 region is CASSEERLSTLHF. The CDR3 nucleotides are TGTGCCAGCAGTGAAGAGCGCCTATCCACCCTCCACTTT. Complete variable domain (other parts from reference TRBV2 and TRBJ1-6): EPEVTQTPSHQVTQMGQEVILRCVPISNHLYFYWYRQILGQKVEFLVSFYNNEISEKSEIFDDQFSVERPDGSNFTLKIRSTKLEDSAMYFCASSEERLSTLHFGNGTRLTVT.

In DNA, the CDR3 is TGTGCCAGCAGTTTAGTACAGGTGTTGGCCCCGAACACCGGGGAGCTGTTTTTT. This encodes CASSLVQVLAPNTGELFF. The V and J genes are TRBV27 and TRBJ2-2, with D maybe TRBD1 (5 bases). CDR3 length: 18 amino acids. The V and J ends lost 2 bases and 0 bases respectively, with 16 bases between them. The germline CDR1 and CDR2 sequences are MNHEY and SMNVEV (reference sequence).

This rearrangement joins TRBV12-3 or TRBV12-4 to TRBJ2-3; D is possibly TRBD2 (6 bases). V lost 1 base and J lost 14, with 7 bases in between. The CDR3 runs to 10 residues. The CDR3 sequence: CASSLGGGYF. For the CDR3, the DNA is TGTGCCAGCAGTTTAGGGGGAGGGTATTTT.

V gene TRBV7-2 combines with J gene TRBJ1-4; D may be TRBD1 (5 bases). Germline V gene lookup returns CDR1 SGHTA and CDR2 FQGNSA. CDR3 length: 15 amino acids. Trimming shortened V by 6 bases and J by 0 bases, and 11 bases separated the two germline ends. The CDR3 DNA reads as TGTGCCAGCAGAGGACGCAGGGCAACTAATGAAAAACTGTTTTTT. It specifies CASRGRRATNEKLFF.

This clone was counted between two and nine times. CDR3 sequence (DNA): TGTGCCAGCAGCCAAGCAGACTCTGGGGCCAACGTCCTGACTTTC. Translation: CASSQADSGANVLTF. The rearrangement uses TRBV3-1 (or the pseudogene TRBV3-2) and TRBJ2-6; no definite D call. Trimming shortened V by 1 base and J by 0 bases, and 4 bases separated the two germline ends. CDR1 is LGHDT and CDR2 is YNNKEL in the germline V gene (reference sequence). This CDR3 spans 15 amino acids.

This rearrangement joins TRBV24-1 to TRBJ2-1; 7 nucleotides match TRBD2. With 3 bases clipped from V and 5 bases from J, the junction kept 9 bases outside the gene matches. The CDR3 runs to 16 residues. The germline V gene has CDR1 KGHDR and CDR2 SFDVKD. In DNA form, the CDR3 reads TGTGCCACCAGTGATCCAAGCGGGGAGCATAACAATGAGCAGTTCTTC. It encodes CATSDPSGEHNNEQFF.

V usage is TRBV5-6 and J usage is TRBJ1-3; maybe TRBD1 (6 bases). Germline V CDR1 and CDR2: SGHDT, YYEEEE. This CDR3 contains 14 residues. The germline V and J ends were trimmed by 2 bases and 6 bases, with 12 bases remaining between them. CDR3 protein: CASSLGQPLNTIYF. The CDR3 nucleotides read TGTGCCAGCAGCTTAGGACAGCCTCTAAACACCATATATTTT.